Shown below are 3 T cell receptor beta chains from a single sample sequenced in a study of response to subunit inactivated influenza vaccine. TCRdb analysed the RT-PCR reads with MiXCR anew, one entry per CDR3 protein. The sample yields roughly 500,000 distinct CDR3 sequences, 16% seen once. Sequencing used CD4+ T cells sorted from PBMCs, obtained 23 to 25 months after vaccination. The receptors originated from a man aged 50 to 75 who received an inactivated influenza vaccine.

The V call is TRBV6-1, the J call TRBJ2-1; 10 bases match TRBD1. CDR1 is MNHNS and CDR2 is SASEGT in the germline V gene. The CDR3 is 15 amino acids. The V gene end was trimmed by 6 bases and the J gene end by 7 bases; junction bases not matched to a gene: 9. The CDR3 coding sequence is TGTGCCAGCAGCTTTCCGACAGGGGGCTTGAATGAGCAGTTCTTC. Translation gives CASSFPTGGLNEQFF.

The rearrangement links TRBV30 to TRBJ1-2, with 10 bases that match TRBD1. The CDR3 covers 14 residues. Germline loops: CDR1 GTSNPN, CDR2 SVGIG (reference sequence). V was clipped by 2 bases and J by 2 bases; unmatched bases: 2. The CDR3 sequence: CAWSPGQGNYGYTF. For the CDR3, the DNA is TGTGCCTGGAGTCCGGGACAGGGGAACTATGGCTACACCTTC.

This clonotype was seen a few times. The J gene is TRBJ1-1, the V gene TRBV3-1, with unresolved D. Germline values: CDR1 LGHDT, CDR2 YNNKEL (reference sequence). V lost 3 bases and J lost 6, with 14 bases in between. The CDR3 length is 14 residues. The DNA of the CDR3 is TGTGCCAGCAGCCAGGGCGGCAGTCCGTCTGAAGCTTTCTTT. Translation gives CASSQGGSPSEAFF. The full variable domain, rest sourced from reference TRBV3-1 and TRBJ1-1, is DTAVSQTPKYLVTQMGNDKSIKCEQNLGHDTMYWYKQDSKKFLKIMFSYNNKELIINETVPNRFSPKSPDKAHLNLHINSLELGDSAVYFCASSQGGSPSEAFFGQGTRLTVV.